The 28 T cell receptor beta chains presented below share a single source sample, sequenced in a study of T-cell reconstitution after alpha-beta-depleted transplantation in children (dated by TCRdb to 2016 to 2018). The sample's treatment or condition label, decoded: allogeneic hematopoietic cell transplantation with graft depleted of TCRalphabeta T cells and CD19 B cells. Library construction relied on PCR. Sequenced using an Illumina HiSeq 2500. Molecular barcoding was employed in the preparation of TCR libraries, with unique molecular identifiers being used to normalize TCRbeta repertoire quantification. TCRdb trimmed the raw reads at Q25, called clones with MiXCR and kept productive beta chains. Each record represents a unique CDR3 protein, reported with the most common genes and DNA among its rows. Within this sample are hundreds of thousands of distinct CDR3 sequences, with around 17% of them counted one time only. The top ten constitute roughly 4.8% of the sample.

Source: PBMCs, mostly from graft donor cells, taken 360 days after TCRalphabeta/CD19-depleted stem cell transplant. The receptors originated from a male patient aged 10 to 17 who had a stem cell transplant for acute lymphoblastic leukemia, so the T cells may come from the graft donor.

The rearrangement uses TRBV12-3 or TRBV12-4 and TRBJ1-2; TRBD1 matches 11 bases. The V gene end was trimmed by 5 bases and the J gene end by 0 bases; junction bases not matched to a gene: 11. The CDR3 extends over 18 amino acids. CDR3 in DNA: TGTGCCAGCAGTCCCCCGGGACAGGGGGTGGGAGCTAACTATGGCTACACCTTC. Amino acid sequence: CASSPPGQGVGANYGYTF.

This clonotype was recorded a few times. The chain couples TRBV18 to TRBJ2-4; perhaps TRBD1 as D (6 bases). The CDR3 contains 19 residues. V lost 3 bases and J 3 bases, leaving 24 bases between the germline ends. CDR1 and CDR2 (germline): KGHSH, LQKENI. CDR3 amino acids: CASSPTGHRQLGVKNIQYF. CDR3 bases: TGTGCCAGCTCACCCACGGGACATCGGCAACTAGGGGTCAAAAACATTCAGTACTTC.

The chain joins TRBV10-2 to TRBJ2-2, with TRBD2 identical over 7 bases. With 7 bases clipped from V and 4 bases from J, the junction kept 3 bases outside the gene matches. Per germline, CDR1 WSHSY and CDR2 SAAADI. The CDR3 runs to 13 residues. The CDR3 is CASTRTSTGELFF. CDR3 bases: TGCGCCAGCACCCGGACTAGCACCGGGGAGCTGTTTTTT.

In its sample, this clonotype was seen a few times. The J gene is TRBJ2-5, the V gene TRBV27; 10 nucleotides match TRBD1. CDR1 is MNHEY and CDR2 is SMNVEV in the germline V gene (reference sequence). V trimming: 7 bases; J trimming: 5 bases; junction bases outside the gene matches: 10. This CDR3 spans 15 amino acids. The CDR3 coding sequence is TGTGCCAGCACCTTAAGGGGACAGGGGTGGGAGACCCAGTACTTC. It translates to CASTLRGQGWETQYF.

The chain links TRBV5-1 to TRBJ2-7; no clear D gene. The CDR3 runs to 13 residues. The V gene lost 4 bases and the J gene lost 3 bases, with 11 bases spanning the gap. Germline CDR1 is SGHRS and CDR2 is YFSETQ. CDR3 loop: CASSTDGYYEQYF. CDR3 nucleotides: TGCGCCAGCAGCACGGACGGATACTACGAGCAGTACTTC.

The rearrangement uses TRBV5-1 and TRBJ2-1; TRBD2 agrees at 10 bases. Trimming took 6 bases from V and 2 from J; bases not matched to a gene: 5. Germline lookup yields CDR1 SGHRS and CDR2 YFSETQ. The CDR3 contains 15 residues. The chain's CDR3 is CASIELAGAYNEQFF. The CDR3 region has the DNA TGCGCCAGCATAGAGCTAGCGGGAGCCTACAATGAGCAGTTCTTC. The full variable domain, in which reference TRBV5-1 and TRBJ2-1 provide the parts outside the CDR3, is KAGVTQTPRYLIKTRGQQVTLSCSPISGHRSVSWYQQTPGQGLQFLFEYFSETQRNKGNFPGRFSGRQFSNSRSEMNVSTLELGDSALYLCASIELAGAYNEQFFGPGTRLTVL.

This clonotype was counted many times. This chain connects TRBV4-1 to TRBJ2-5; TRBD2 matches at 10 bases. J was trimmed by 4 bases and V by 0 bases; bases with no gene match: 11. This CDR3 spans 18 amino acids. Germline values: CDR1 MGHRA, CDR2 YSYEKL. The CDR3 loop reads CASSQDRAGGPRGETQYF. The CDR3 DNA is TGCGCCAGCAGCCAAGATCGAGCGGGGGGGCCGAGAGGAGAGACCCAGTACTTC.

This clonotype was seen only a few times. The rearrangement links TRBV5-1 to TRBJ1-2, with 8 bases lining up with TRBD1. Germline V lookup: CDR1 SGHRS, CDR2 YFSETQ. Trimming at V came to 0 bases and at J to 5 bases, leaving 3 bases not matched to a gene. This CDR3 has 14 residues. The CDR3 bases are TGCGCCAGCAGCTTGGCTACAGGGGGATATGGCTACACCTTC. Amino acids: CASSLATGGYGYTF.

The chain combines TRBV5-1 with TRBJ2-1, with D possibly called TRBD1 or TRBD2 (5 bases each). Germline assignment: CDR1 SGHRS and CDR2 YFSETQ. The CDR3 runs to 16 residues. Trimming cost V 1 base and J 0 bases, with 11 bases left between them. CDR3 in amino acids: CASSLRDQSSYNEQFF. In DNA form, the CDR3 reads TGCGCCAGCAGCTTGCGGGACCAGAGCTCCTACAATGAGCAGTTCTTC.

In DNA, the CDR3 is TGTGCCAGCAGCCGGTCCGGGACTAGCGGGAGGGCCTATCATGAGCAGTTCTTC. Translation: CASSRSGTSGRAYHEQFF. The gene calls are TRBV11-1 and TRBJ2-1; 16 nucleotides align to TRBD2. There are 18 residues in the CDR3. From germline, CDR1 is SGHAT and CDR2 FQDESV (reference sequence). J gave up 8 bases and V 5 bases, and 12 bases lay outside the gene matches.

The CDR3 coding sequence is TGTGCCAGCAGCGCTCTTCCGGGCGGGACTAGCTACTACAATGAGCAGTTCTTC. It codes for CASSALPGGTSYYNEQFF. The V call is TRBV3-1, the J call TRBJ2-1; the match to TRBD2 covers 9 bases. Germline V lookup: CDR1 LGHDT, CDR2 YNNKEL (reference sequence). V lost 5 bases to trimming and J lost 3 bases; unmatched junction nucleotides: 14. CDR3 size: 18 residues.

This clonotype has only a few counts. The chain has TRBV11-2 and TRBJ2-7; D is tentatively TRBD1 or TRBD2 (5 bases each). Trimming removed 1 base from V and 0 bases from J, with 10 bases in between. The CDR3 is 15 residues long. Germline lookup yields CDR1 SGHAT and CDR2 FQNNGV. The CDR3: CASSLAGAPSYEQYF. CDR3 nucleotide sequence: TGTGCCAGCAGCTTAGCCGGGGCCCCCTCCTACGAGCAGTACTTC.

This chain joins TRBV7-6 and TRBJ2-5; D may be TRBD2 (7 bases). This CDR3 is 14 amino acids long. The V gene's germline CDR1 is SGHVS and CDR2 FNYEAQ. The V end was cut by 5 bases, the J end by 5 bases, with 15 bases between. The CDR3 region is CASSNGGTRETQYF. CDR3 nucleotides: TGTGCCAGCAGCAACGGGGGGACAAGGGAGACCCAGTACTTC.

This clonotype was observed a handful of times. The chain has TRBV29-1 and TRBJ1-1, with D uncertain. This CDR3 is built from 12 residues. The V gene's germline CDR1 is SQVTM and CDR2 ANQGSEA. The V end lost 4 bases, the J end lost 4 bases, and 10 bases lay between the germline ends. The CDR3 DNA sequence: TGCAGCGTTGGGACTCTGCGCACTGAAGCTTTCTTT. This gives the protein CSVGTLRTEAFF.

The chain joins TRBV29-1 to TRBJ2-5, with no clear D. Germline CDR1 and CDR2: SQVTM and ANQGSEA. Trimming cost V 3 bases and J 2 bases, with 10 bases left between them. CDR3 length equals 13 residues. The CDR3 region is CSVDEAGQETQYF. In nucleotides, the CDR3 is TGCAGCGTTGATGAGGCAGGTCAAGAGACCCAGTACTTC.

V and J are TRBV27 and TRBJ1-1; D is unclear. Per germline, CDR1 MNHEY and CDR2 SMNVEV (reference sequence). The V and J ends lost 5 bases and 2 bases respectively, with 6 bases between them. The CDR3 loop spans 12 amino acids. This CDR3 is CASSHDNTEAFF. CDR3 sequence (DNA): TGTGCCAGCAGTCATGACAACACTGAAGCTTTCTTT.

Points on this clonotype: A much larger clone differs from this one at a single base, so this may be a read error. The genes are TRBV5-1 and TRBJ1-2, with a tentative D call TRBD1 (5 bases). Germline loops: CDR1 SGHRS, CDR2 YFSETQ. V shed 0 bases and J shed 6 bases, with 6 bases lying between them. The CDR3 loop spans 12 amino acids. CDR3 sequence (DNA): TGCGCCAGCAGCTTGGCAGGGAATGGCTACACCTTC. This codes for CASSLAGNGYTF.

The rearrangement uses TRBV7-2 and TRBJ2-1, with a weak D call TRBD1 (6 bases). This CDR3 has 15 residues. Trimming pared 3 bases from V and 0 bases from J, leaving 9 bases between. Germline CDR1 SGHTA, CDR2 FQGNSA. The CDR3 loop is CASSLNRDSYNEQFF. The CDR3 DNA reads TGTGCCAGCAGCTTGAACAGGGACTCCTACAATGAGCAGTTCTTC.

This clonotype has only a few counts. The rearrangement links TRBV5-1 to TRBJ2-7; TRBD1 might be the D (5 bases). Germline lookup yields CDR1 SGHRS and CDR2 YFSETQ. CDR3 size: 13 residues. The ends were cut back, 4 bases at V and 2 bases at J, with 10 bases in the middle. The CDR3: CASSRTTAYEQYF. The CDR3 region has the DNA TGCGCCAGCAGCCGTACGACAGCCTACGAGCAGTACTTC.

The sample holds a few counts of this clonotype. This chain uses TRBV6-2 or TRBV6-3 with TRBJ1-5; a weak D match, TRBD1 (5 bases). V lost 9 bases to trimming and J lost 5 bases, with 17 bases between them. Per germline, CDR1 MNHEY and CDR2 SVGEGT. This CDR3 contains 14 residues. CDR3: CARSGLYVYQPQHF. The CDR3 coding sequence is TGTGCCAGATCGGGACTTTACGTTTATCAGCCCCAGCATTTT.

This clonotype has more than one count but fewer than ten. CDR3 nucleotides: TGTGCCAGCAGCGTTTGGCGGGAGATCACAGATACGCAGTATTTT. Its protein product is CASSVWREITDTQYF. The rearrangement uses TRBV7-2 and TRBJ2-3; 7 nucleotides line up with TRBD2. V gave up 5 bases and J gave up 2 bases; unmatched junction bases: 7. Germline lookup yields CDR1 SGHTA and CDR2 FQGNSA. This CDR3 has 15 amino acids.

The chain employs TRBV12-3 or TRBV12-4 and TRBJ2-7, with 7 bases fitting TRBD1. V dropped 4 bases and J dropped 0; count of bases not matched to a gene: 3. This CDR3 has 14 residues. Here the CDR3 DNA reads TGTGCCAGCAGTTCGACAGGGATCTCCTACGAGCAGTACTTC. This codes for CASSSTGISYEQYF.

In this sample, this clonotype turned up a few times. This CDR3 is CATTRRADTQYF. CDR3 nucleotides: TGTGCCACCACTCGAAGGGCAGATACGCAGTATTTT. The rearrangement joins TRBV24-1 to TRBJ2-3; unclear D gene. Trimming pared 8 bases from V and 4 bases from J, leaving 9 bases between. CDR1 is KGHDR and CDR2 is SFDVKD in the germline V gene. CDR3 size: 12 residues.

The chain carries TRBV11-2 and TRBJ2-1; D is perhaps TRBD2 (6 bases). Germline CDR1 is SGHAT and CDR2 is FQNNGV. V was trimmed by 0 bases and J by 6 bases, leaving 12 bases between them. The CDR3 runs 15 residues. The CDR3 DNA reads TGTGCCAGCAGCTTAGAGGCTAGCGTCCTCAATGAGCAGTTCTTC. This translates into CASSLEASVLNEQFF.

This clonotype was detected a few times. V gene TRBV9 combines with J gene TRBJ2-6, with D uncertain. The V end was cut by 5 bases, the J end by 2 bases, with 8 bases between. This CDR3 region has 14 residues. Germline V gives CDR1 SGDLS, CDR2 YYNGEE. The CDR3: CASSYGAGANVLTF. The CDR3 bases are TGTGCCAGCAGTTACGGCGCTGGGGCCAACGTCCTGACTTTC.

This clonotype was picked up a small number of times. The V call is TRBV7-9, the J call TRBJ1-1; unclear D gene. Trimming took off 6 bases at V and 1 base at J, with 12 bases between the two ends. CDR3 length: 14 residues. In germline, CDR1 is SEHNR, CDR2 FQNEAQ (reference sequence). The CDR3 loop reads CASRPGRTNTEAFF. Written as DNA, the CDR3 is TGTGCCAGCAGACCTGGACGGACGAACACTGAAGCTTTCTTT.

The chain recombines TRBV2 with TRBJ2-1, with 7 bases matching TRBD2. J gave up 3 bases and V 7 bases, and 12 bases lay outside the gene matches. The CDR3 has 16 residues. Germline V gene data show CDR1 as SNHLY and CDR2 as FYNNEI. CDR3 amino acids: CASTPGAGLGYNEQFF. The CDR3 DNA follows: TGTGCCAGCACCCCGGGAGCGGGACTCGGCTACAATGAGCAGTTCTTC.

This clonotype has ten or more counts. The chain has TRBV5-1 and TRBJ2-5, with 14 bases aligning to TRBD2. The CDR3 has 17 residues. J lost 5 bases, V lost 0 bases, and 6 bases had no gene match. CDR1 and CDR2 (germline): SGHRS, YFSETQ. CDR3 nucleotide sequence: TGCGCCAGCAGCTTGGAGGGACTAGCGGGAGCCGGGGAGACCCAGTACTTC. Its protein is CASSLEGLAGAGETQYF.